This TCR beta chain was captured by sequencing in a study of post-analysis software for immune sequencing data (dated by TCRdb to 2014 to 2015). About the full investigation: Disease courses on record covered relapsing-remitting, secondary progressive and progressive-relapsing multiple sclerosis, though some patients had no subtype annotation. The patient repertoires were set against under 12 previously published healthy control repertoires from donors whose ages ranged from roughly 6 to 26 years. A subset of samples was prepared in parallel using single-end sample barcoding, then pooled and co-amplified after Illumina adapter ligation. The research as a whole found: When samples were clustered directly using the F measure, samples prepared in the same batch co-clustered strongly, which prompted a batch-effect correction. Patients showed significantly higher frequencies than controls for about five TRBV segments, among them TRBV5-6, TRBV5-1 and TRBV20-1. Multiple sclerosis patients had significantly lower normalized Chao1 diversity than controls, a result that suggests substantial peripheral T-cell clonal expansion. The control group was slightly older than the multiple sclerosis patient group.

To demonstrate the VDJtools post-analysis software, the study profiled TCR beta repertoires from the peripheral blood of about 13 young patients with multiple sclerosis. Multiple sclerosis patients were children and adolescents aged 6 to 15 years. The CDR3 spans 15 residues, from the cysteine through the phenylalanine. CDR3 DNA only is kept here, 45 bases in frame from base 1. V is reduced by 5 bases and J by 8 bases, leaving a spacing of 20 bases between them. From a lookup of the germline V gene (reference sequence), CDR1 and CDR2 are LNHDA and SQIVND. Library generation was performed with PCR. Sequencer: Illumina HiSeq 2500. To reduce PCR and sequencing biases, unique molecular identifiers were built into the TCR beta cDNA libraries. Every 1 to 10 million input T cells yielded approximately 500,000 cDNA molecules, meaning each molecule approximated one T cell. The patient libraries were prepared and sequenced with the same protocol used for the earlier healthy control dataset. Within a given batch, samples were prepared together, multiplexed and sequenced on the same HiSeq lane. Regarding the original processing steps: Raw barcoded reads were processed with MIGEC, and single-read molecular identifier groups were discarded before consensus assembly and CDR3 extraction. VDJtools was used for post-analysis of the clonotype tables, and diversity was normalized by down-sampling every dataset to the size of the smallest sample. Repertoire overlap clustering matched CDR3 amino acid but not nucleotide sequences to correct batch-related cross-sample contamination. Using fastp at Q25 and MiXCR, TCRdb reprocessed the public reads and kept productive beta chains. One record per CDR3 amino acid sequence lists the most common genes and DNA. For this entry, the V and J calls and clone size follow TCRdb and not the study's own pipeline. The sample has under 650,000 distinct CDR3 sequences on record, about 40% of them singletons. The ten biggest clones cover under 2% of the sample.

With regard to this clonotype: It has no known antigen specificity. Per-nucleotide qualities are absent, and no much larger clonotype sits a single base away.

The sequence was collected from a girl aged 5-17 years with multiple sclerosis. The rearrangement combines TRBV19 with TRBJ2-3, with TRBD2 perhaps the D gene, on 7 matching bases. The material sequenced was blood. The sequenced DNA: TGTGCCAGTAGTCCGGGGGTGAGGAGGGGGGGTACGCAGTATTTT. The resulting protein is CASSPGVRRGGTQYF.